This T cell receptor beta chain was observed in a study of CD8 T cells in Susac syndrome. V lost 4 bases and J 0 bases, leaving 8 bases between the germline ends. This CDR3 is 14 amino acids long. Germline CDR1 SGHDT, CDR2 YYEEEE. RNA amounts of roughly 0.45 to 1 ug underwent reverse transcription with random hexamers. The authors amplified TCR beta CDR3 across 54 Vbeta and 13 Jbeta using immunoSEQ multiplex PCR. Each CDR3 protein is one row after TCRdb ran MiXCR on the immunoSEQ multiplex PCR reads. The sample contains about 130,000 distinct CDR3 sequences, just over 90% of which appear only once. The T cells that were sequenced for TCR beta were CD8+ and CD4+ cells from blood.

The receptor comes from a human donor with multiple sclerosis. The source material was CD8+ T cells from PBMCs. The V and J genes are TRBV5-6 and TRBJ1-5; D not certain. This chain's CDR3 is CASSPGFSNQPQHF. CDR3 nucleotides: TGTGCCAGCAGCCCAGGATTTAGCAATCAGCCCCAGCATTTT.